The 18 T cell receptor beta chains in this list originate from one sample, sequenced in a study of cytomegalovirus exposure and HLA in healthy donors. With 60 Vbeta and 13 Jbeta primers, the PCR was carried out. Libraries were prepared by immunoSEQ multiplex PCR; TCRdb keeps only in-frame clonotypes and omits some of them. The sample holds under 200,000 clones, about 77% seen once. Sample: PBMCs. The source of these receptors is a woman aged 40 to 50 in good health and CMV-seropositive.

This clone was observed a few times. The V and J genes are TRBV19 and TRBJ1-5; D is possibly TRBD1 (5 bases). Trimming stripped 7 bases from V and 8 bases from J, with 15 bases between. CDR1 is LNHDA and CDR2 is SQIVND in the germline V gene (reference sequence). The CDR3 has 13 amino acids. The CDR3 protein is CASTQNPGEPQHF. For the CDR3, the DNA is TGTGCCAGTACCCAAAACCCGGGGGAGCCCCAGCATTTT.

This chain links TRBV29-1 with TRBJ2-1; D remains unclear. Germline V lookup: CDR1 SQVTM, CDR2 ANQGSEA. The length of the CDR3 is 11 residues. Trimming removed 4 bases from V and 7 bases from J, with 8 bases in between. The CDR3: CSVALGNEQFF. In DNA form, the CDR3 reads TGCAGCGTTGCGCTCGGGAATGAGCAGTTCTTC.

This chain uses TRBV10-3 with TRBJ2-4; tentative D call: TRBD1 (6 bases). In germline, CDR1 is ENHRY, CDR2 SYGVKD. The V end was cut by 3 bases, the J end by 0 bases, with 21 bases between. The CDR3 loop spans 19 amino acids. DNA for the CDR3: TGTGCCATCAGTGATACAGGGAGATCCCCTATAACAGCCAAAAACATTCAGTACTTC. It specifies CAISDTGRSPITAKNIQYF.

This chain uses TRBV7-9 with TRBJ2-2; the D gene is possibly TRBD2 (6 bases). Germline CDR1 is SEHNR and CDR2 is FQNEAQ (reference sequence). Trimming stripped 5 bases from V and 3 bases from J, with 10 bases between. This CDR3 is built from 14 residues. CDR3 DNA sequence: TGTGCCAGCAGCCACACGGGGGACACCGGGGAGCTGTTTTTT. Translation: CASSHTGDTGELFF.

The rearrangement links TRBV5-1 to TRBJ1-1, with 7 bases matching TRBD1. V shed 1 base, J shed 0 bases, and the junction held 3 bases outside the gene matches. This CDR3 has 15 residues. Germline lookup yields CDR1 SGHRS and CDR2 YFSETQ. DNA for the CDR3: TGCGCCAGCAGCTTGCAGGGGGGCCTGAACACTGAAGCTTTCTTT. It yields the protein CASSLQGGLNTEAFF. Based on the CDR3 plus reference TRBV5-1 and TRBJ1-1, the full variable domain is KAGVTQTPRYLIKTRGQQVTLSCSPISGHRSVSWYQQTPGQGLQFLFEYFSETQRNKGNFPGRFSGRQFSNSRSEMNVSTLELGDSALYLCASSLQGGLNTEAFFGQGTRLTVV.

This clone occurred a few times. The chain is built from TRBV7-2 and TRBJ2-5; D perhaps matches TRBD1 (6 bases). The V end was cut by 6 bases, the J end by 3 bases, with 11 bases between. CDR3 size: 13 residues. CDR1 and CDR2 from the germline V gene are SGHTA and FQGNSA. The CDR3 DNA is TGTGCCAGCAGTTCTCGACAGGAAGAGACCCAGTACTTC. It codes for CASSSRQEETQYF. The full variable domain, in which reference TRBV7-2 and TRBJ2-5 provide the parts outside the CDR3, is GAGVSQSPSNKVTEKGKDVELRCDPISGHTALYWYRQSLGQGLEFLIYFQGNSAPDKSGLPSDRFSAERTGGSVSTLTIQRTQQEDSAVYLCASSSRQEETQYFGPGTRLLVL.

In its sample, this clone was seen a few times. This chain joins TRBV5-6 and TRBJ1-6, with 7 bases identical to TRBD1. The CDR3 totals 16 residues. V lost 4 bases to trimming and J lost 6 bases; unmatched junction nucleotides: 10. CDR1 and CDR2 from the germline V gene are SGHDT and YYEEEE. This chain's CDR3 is CASSSNTGAGNSPLHF. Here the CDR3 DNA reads TGTGCCAGCAGCAGCAACACAGGGGCCGGTAATTCACCCCTCCACTTT.

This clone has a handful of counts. The CDR3 coding sequence is TGCGCCAGCAGCTTTTCTCTACAGGGCGCCACTGAAGCTTTCTTT. Translated: CASSFSLQGATEAFF. V and J are TRBV5-1 and TRBJ1-1, with D perhaps matching TRBD1 (6 bases). Germline CDR1 is SGHRS and CDR2 is YFSETQ. Trimming took off 2 bases at V and 4 bases at J, with 15 bases between the two ends. This CDR3 is 15 amino acids long.

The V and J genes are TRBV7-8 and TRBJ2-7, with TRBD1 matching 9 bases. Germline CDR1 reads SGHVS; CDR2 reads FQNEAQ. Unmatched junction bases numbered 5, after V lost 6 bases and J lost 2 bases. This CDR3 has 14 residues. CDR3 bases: TGTGCCAGCAGTATACAGGGGGCCGCCTACGAGCAGTACTTC. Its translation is CASSIQGAAYEQYF. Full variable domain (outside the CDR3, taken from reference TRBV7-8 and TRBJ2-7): GAGVSQSPRYKVAKRGQDVALRCDPISGHVSLFWYQQALGQGPEFLTYFQNEAQLDKSGLPSDRFFAERPEGSVSTLKIQRTQQEDSAVYLCASSIQGAAYEQYFGPGTRLTVT.

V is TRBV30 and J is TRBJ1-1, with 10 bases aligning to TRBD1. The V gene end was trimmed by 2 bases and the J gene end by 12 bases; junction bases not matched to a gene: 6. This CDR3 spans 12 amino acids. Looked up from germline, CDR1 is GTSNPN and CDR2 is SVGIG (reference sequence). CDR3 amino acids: CAWSMGQGYSFF. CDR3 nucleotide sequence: TGTGCCTGGAGTATGGGACAGGGGTATTCTTTCTTT.

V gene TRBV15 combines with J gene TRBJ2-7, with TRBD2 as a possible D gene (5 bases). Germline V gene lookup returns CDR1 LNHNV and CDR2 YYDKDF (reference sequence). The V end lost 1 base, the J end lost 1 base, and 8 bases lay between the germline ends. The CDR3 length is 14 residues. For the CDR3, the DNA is TGTGCCACCAGCAGAGTTCGGGGATCCTACGAGCAGTACTTC. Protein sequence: CATSRVRGSYEQYF.

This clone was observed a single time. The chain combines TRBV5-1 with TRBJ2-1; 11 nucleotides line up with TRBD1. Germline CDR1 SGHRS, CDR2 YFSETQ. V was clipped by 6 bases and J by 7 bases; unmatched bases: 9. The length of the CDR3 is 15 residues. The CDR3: CASIFGTGGKNEQFF. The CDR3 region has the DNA TGCGCCAGCATCTTTGGGACAGGGGGAAAAAATGAGCAGTTCTTC. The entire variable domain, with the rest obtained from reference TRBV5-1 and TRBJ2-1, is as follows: KAGVTQTPRYLIKTRGQQVTLSCSPISGHRSVSWYQQTPGQGLQFLFEYFSETQRNKGNFPGRFSGRQFSNSRSEMNVSTLELGDSALYLCASIFGTGGKNEQFFGPGTRLTVL.

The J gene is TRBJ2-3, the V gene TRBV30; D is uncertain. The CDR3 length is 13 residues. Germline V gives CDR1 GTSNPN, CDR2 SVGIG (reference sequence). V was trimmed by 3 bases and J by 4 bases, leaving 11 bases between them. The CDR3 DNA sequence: TGTGCCTGGAGCCAACGGGTAGCAGATACGCAGTATTTT. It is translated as CAWSQRVADTQYF.

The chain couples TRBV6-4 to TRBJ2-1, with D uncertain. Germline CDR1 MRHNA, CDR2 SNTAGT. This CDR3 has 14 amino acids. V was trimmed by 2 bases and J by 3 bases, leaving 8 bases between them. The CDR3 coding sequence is TGTGCCAGCAGTGACGGCTCAGGCTACAATGAGCAGTTCTTC. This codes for CASSDGSGYNEQFF.

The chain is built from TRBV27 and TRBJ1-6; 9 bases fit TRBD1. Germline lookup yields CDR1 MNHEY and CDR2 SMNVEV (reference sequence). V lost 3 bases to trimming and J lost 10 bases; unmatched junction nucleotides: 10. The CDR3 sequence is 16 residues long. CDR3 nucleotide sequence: TGTGCCAGCAGTTTGGCGGGACAGGGAATGGGATCACCCCTCCACTTT. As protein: CASSLAGQGMGSPLHF.

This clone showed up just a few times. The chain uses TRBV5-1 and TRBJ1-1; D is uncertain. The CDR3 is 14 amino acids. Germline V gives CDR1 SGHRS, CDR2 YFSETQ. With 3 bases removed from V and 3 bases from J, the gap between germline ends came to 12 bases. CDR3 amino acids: CASSSSSSHTEAFF. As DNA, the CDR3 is TGCGCCAGCAGCTCCTCGTCAAGCCACACTGAAGCTTTCTTT.

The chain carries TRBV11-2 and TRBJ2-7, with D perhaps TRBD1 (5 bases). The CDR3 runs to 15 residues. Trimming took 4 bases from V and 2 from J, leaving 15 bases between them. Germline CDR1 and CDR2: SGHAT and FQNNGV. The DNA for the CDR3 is TGTGCCAGCAGCTCCCTCAGGGTCCCCGCCTACGAGCAGTACTTC. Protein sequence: CASSSLRVPAYEQYF.

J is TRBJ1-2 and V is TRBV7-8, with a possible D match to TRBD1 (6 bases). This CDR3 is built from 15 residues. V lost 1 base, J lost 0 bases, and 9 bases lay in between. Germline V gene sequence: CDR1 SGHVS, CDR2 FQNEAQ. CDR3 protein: CASSLEGGANYGYTF. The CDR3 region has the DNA TGTGCCAGCAGCTTAGAGGGGGGGGCTAACTATGGCTACACCTTC.